This paragraph covers one TCR beta chain sequence. The antigen remains undetermined. Data came from immunoSEQ multiplex PCR; TCRdb stores just in-frame clones and leaves some out. The sample contains roughly 270,000 clones, 85% to 95% of which appear only once. This sample stems from a study of T cell responses to AZD1222 COVID-19 vaccine. Regarding the study as a whole: Donor demographics were predominantly white British with a female majority; clonal diversity may be underestimated.

The V and J ends lost 4 bases and 0 bases respectively, with 7 bases between them. CDR3 length: 13 amino acids. Per the germline V gene, CDR1 is SGHNT and CDR2 is YYREEE (reference sequence). The source was peripheral blood, collected 28 days after the second AZD1222 dose. The clonotype originates from an adult who received the AZD1222 COVID-19 vaccine. The chain carries TRBV5-4 and TRBJ1-2; tentative D call: TRBD1 (5 bases). This CDR3 is CASSPDTNYGYTF. CDR3 coding DNA: TGTGCCAGCAGCCCGGACACTAACTATGGCTACACCTTC. Based on the CDR3 plus reference TRBV5-4 and TRBJ1-2, the full variable domain is ETGVTQSPTHLIKTRGQQVTLRCSSQSGHNTVSWYQQALGQGPQFIFQYYREEENGRGNFPPRFSGLQFPNYSSELNVNALELDDSALYLCASSPDTNYGYTFGSGTRLTVV.